Listed here is a single T cell receptor (beta chain). The data belong to a study of siplizumab effects on memory and regulatory T cells. Here immunoSEQ multiplex PCR was the method, and the copy in TCRdb shows in-frame clones only, minus some. Found here are approximately 100,000 clones, 90% to 95% of them singletons; the top ten hold around 0.7%. The origin of this receptor is a human donor in good health. Sequencing was done on a sample of Tregs sorted from blood.

CDR3 nucleotides: TGTGCCAGCAGCGAACACGAGCTCTATGGCTACACCTTC. Its translation: CASSEHELYGYTF. V and J are TRBV7-8 and TRBJ1-2; D gene unclear. Trimming left V 5 bases short and J 4 bases short, with 11 bases between. This CDR3 comprises 13 residues. Germline loops: CDR1 SGHVS, CDR2 FQNEAQ.